This T cell receptor beta chain was observed in a study of radiotherapy plus CTLA-4 blockade in lung cancer (dated by TCRdb to the late 2010s). General notes on the study: Objective responses were observed in 18% of enrolled patients, and disease control was achieved in 25% to 40%. Summary of the overall study and its limitations: Early dynamic changes in blood T cell clones, together with increased serum interferon-beta after radiation, were reported as the strongest predictors of response. After treatment with radiotherapy and ipilimumab, TCR clones that originated in tumors expanded in peripheral blood.

The study tested focal radiation therapy combined with CTLA-4 blockade (ipilimumab) in patients with chemo-refractory metastatic non-small-cell lung cancer. About this clone: Its recognized antigen is unknown. No base quality values were provided; no much bigger clone lies one nucleotide off.

The germline V gene encodes CDR1 ENHRY and CDR2 SYGVKD. Inclusive of the bounding cysteine and phenylalanine, the CDR3 is 15 residues long. Of the read, only the CDR3 DNA is kept; its 45 bases are in frame from base 1. V loses 1 base, J loses 0 bases, and the germline ends lie 9 bases apart. The method behind the library was the immunoSEQ multiplex PCR assay. TCRdb limited this immuneACCESS table to in-frame rearrangements with V and J called. A share of clones is missing; checked studies link under half to unresolved V genes, and the rest is unexplained. In all, the sample holds tens of thousands of clones, and approximately 83% of those were seen once. More than 2% of the sample is in the top ten clones.

The starting material was peripheral blood, obtained from a patient treated with radiotherapy plus ipilimumab. This TCR derives from a human donor with non-small cell lung cancer who had a partial response to radiotherapy plus ipilimumab. The rearranged chain carries TRBV10-3 and TRBJ1-1; TRBD1 is possibly the D segment (6 matching bases). The CDR3 region reads CAISEYAGVNTEAFF. The DNA sequence is as follows: TGTGCCATCAGTGAGTACGCAGGGGTGAACACTGAAGCTTTCTTT.